A single sample is the source of the 20 T cell receptor beta chains below, sequenced in a study of blood T cell repertoires in COVID-19. TCRdb's table, derived via immunoSEQ multiplex PCR, lists solely in-frame clones and lacks some. The data show about 260,000 clones, with 88% seen just once and 0.95% to 1.5% held by the top ten. Sequencing was done on a sample of PBMCs or T cells enriched from blood (not recorded which). These TCRs come from a woman in her thirties or forties with acute COVID-19.

This clone has only one observation. The rearrangement joins TRBV19 to TRBJ1-1, with TRBD1 as a possible D gene (5 bases). V lost 5 bases and J lost 5, with 18 bases in between. The V gene's germline CDR1 is LNHDA and CDR2 SQIVND (reference sequence). The CDR3 spans 15 residues. The CDR3 DNA sequence: TGTGCCAGTAGTCCCACCGGGGCGGGGAGGACTGAAGCTTTCTTT. Translation: CASSPTGAGRTEAFF. Full variable domain (remainder filled in from reference TRBV19 and TRBJ1-1): DGGITQSPKYLFRKEGQNVTLSCEQNLNHDAMYWYRQDPGQGLRLIYYSQIVNDFQKGDIAEGYSVSREKKESFPLTVTSAQKNPTAFYLCASSPTGAGRTEAFFGQGTRLTVV.

This rearrangement joins TRBV30 to TRBJ1-1; D not certain. CDR1 GTSNPN and CDR2 SVGIG come from the germline V gene (reference sequence). V lost 0 bases, J lost 3 bases, and 14 bases lay in between. This CDR3 spans 15 amino acids. The CDR3 loop reads CAWSVSGLSDTEAFF. For the CDR3, the DNA is TGTGCCTGGAGTGTATCGGGATTATCGGACACTGAAGCTTTCTTT.

The V and J genes are TRBV19 and TRBJ2-1, with D maybe TRBD2 (5 bases). The ends were cut back, 3 bases at V and 0 bases at J, with 9 bases in the middle. The CDR3 is 15 residues long. Germline CDR1 LNHDA, CDR2 SQIVND (reference sequence). The CDR3 region has the DNA TGTGCCAGTAGTATTGATGGAGGCTCCTACAATGAGCAGTTCTTC. Encoded protein: CASSIDGGSYNEQFF.

The chain recombines TRBV10-1 with TRBJ2-3, with 7 positions matching TRBD2. The CDR3 extends over 15 amino acids. Per the germline V gene, CDR1 is WNHNN and CDR2 is SYGVQD (reference sequence). V shed 3 bases and J 3 bases; nucleotides not matched to a gene: 6. Written as DNA, the CDR3 is TGCGCCAGCAGTGAAGCGGGAAGGGAGACAGATACGCAGTATTTT. Translated, it gives CASSEAGRETDTQYF.

This sequence joins TRBV12-3 or TRBV12-4 and TRBJ2-1, with D possibly TRBD2 on 6 matching bases. CDR3 length: 13 residues. V was pared by 3 bases and J by 8 bases, with 11 bases between. CDR3: CASSLRDWDEQFF. The CDR3 nucleotides read TGTGCCAGCAGTTTGCGGGACTGGGATGAGCAGTTCTTC.

This clone is a singleton in its sample. This chain joins TRBV5-6 and TRBJ2-5; maybe TRBD1 (6 bases). V lost 1 base and J 5 bases, leaving 15 bases between the germline ends. The CDR3 consists of 15 residues. The germline V gene has CDR1 SGHDT and CDR2 YYEEEE. This chain's CDR3 is CASSLRSGAAETQYF. CDR3 bases: TGTGCCAGCAGCTTGAGGTCAGGGGCGGCGGAGACCCAGTACTTC.

CDR3 protein: CASSNRDWAFF. In nucleotides, the CDR3 is TGTGCCAGCAGTAATCGAGACTGGGCTTTCTTT. The J gene is TRBJ1-1, the V gene TRBV6-5; D remains unclear. Germline loops: CDR1 MNHEY, CDR2 SVGAGI. The CDR3 totals 11 residues. The germline V and J ends were trimmed by 5 bases and 11 bases, with 12 bases remaining between them.

This chain links TRBV30 with TRBJ2-2; unclear D gene. This CDR3 has 12 residues. The V gene's germline CDR1 is GTSNPN and CDR2 SVGIG (reference sequence). The V and J ends lost 7 bases and 6 bases respectively, with 12 bases between them. The CDR3 region has the DNA TGTGCCTTATTCCGAGTTCCCGGGGAGCTGTTTTTT. It is translated as CALFRVPGELFF.

As regards this clone: Different DNA sequences within this sample yield the same CDR3. This rearrangement joins TRBV28 to TRBJ1-2; D gene unclear. The CDR3 has 13 residues. CDR1 is MDHEN, CDR2 SYDVKM, per germline. V dropped 2 bases and J dropped 2 bases, with 6 bases sitting between them. CDR3 sequence reads: CASSLGTNYGYTF. CDR3 DNA: TGTGCCAGCAGTTTAGGCACGAACTATGGCTACACCTTC.

The chain joins TRBV18 to TRBJ2-1; D unclear. Germline CDR1 is KGHSH and CDR2 is LQKENI. This CDR3 spans 12 amino acids. V was cut by 2 bases and J by 6 bases, with 5 bases left in between. The CDR3 DNA reads as TGTGCCAGCTCACCAATCGTCAATGAGCAGTTCTTC. This translates into CASSPIVNEQFF.

Comments on this clone: The sample has other DNA sequences that encode this CDR3 too. V usage is TRBV20-1 and J usage is TRBJ1-6; TRBD1 aligns across 7 bases. V lost 3 bases to trimming and J lost 7 bases; unmatched junction nucleotides: 3. The CDR3 contains 13 residues. In germline, CDR1 is DFQATT, CDR2 SNEGSKA (reference sequence). The DNA of the CDR3 is TGCAGTGCTAGTAGACAGGGAAATTCACCCCTCCACTTT. This gives the protein CSASRQGNSPLHF.

The chain links TRBV27 to TRBJ1-2; TRBD1 matches at 8 bases. Per germline, CDR1 MNHEY and CDR2 SMNVEV (reference sequence). The V and J ends lost 6 bases and 8 bases, in that order; junction bases with no gene match: 8. The CDR3 length is 13 residues. CDR3 loop: CASSFGTGGGYTF. The CDR3 bases are TGTGCCAGCAGCTTCGGGACAGGAGGAGGCTACACCTTC.

The V gene is TRBV6-2 or TRBV6-3, the J gene TRBJ1-2; 7 bases agree with TRBD1. The J segment lost 8 bases and the V segment lost 4 bases, leaving 16 bases of the junction unmatched. The CDR3 length is 16 residues. The germline V gene encodes CDR1 MNHEY and CDR2 SVGEGT. CDR3 region: CASSSPLRTGGGGYTF. The CDR3 DNA reads TGTGCCAGCAGTTCCCCCCTCCGGACAGGTGGGGGGGGCTACACCTTC.

The rearrangement uses TRBV10-3 and TRBJ1-6; a possible D gene is TRBD1 (6 bases). This CDR3 comprises 15 residues. V was clipped by 10 bases and J by 0 bases, with 13 bases between them. The germline CDR1 and CDR2 sequences are ENHRY and SYGVKD. CDR3 sequence: CATRGGSSYNSPLHF. CDR3 in DNA: TGTGCCACCAGAGGGGGTAGCTCCTATAATTCACCCCTCCACTTT.

This rearrangement joins TRBV3-1 (or the pseudogene TRBV3-2) to TRBJ2-5, with 11 nucleotides matching TRBD2. The CDR3 totals 18 residues. Germline-derived CDR1 and CDR2 are LGHDT and YNNKEL (reference sequence). J lost 2 bases, V lost 1 base, and 9 bases had no gene match. CDR3 loop: CASSQGLTSGTPQETQYF. DNA of the CDR3: TGTGCCAGCAGCCAAGGCCTGACTAGCGGGACGCCGCAAGAGACCCAGTACTTC.

J is TRBJ2-1 and V is TRBV5-1, with 15 bases that match TRBD2. The germline V gene encodes CDR1 SGHRS and CDR2 YFSETQ. J lost 8 bases, V lost 0 bases, and 9 bases had no gene match. This CDR3 has 18 amino acids. CDR3 protein: CASSLGTSGRAIPDEQFF. For the CDR3, the DNA is TGCGCCAGCAGCTTGGGGACTAGCGGGAGGGCCATACCCGATGAGCAGTTCTTC.

Only a few counts were recorded for this clone. V gene TRBV7-9 combines with J gene TRBJ2-2; D gene uncertain. CDR3 length: 14 residues. Between the trimmed V and J ends, which lost 5 bases and 0 bases, there was a span of 7 bases. The germline CDR1 and CDR2 sequences are SEHNR and FQNEAQ (reference sequence). CDR3 residues: CASSLLANTGELFF. CDR3 DNA: TGTGCCAGCAGCCTTCTAGCGAACACCGGGGAGCTGTTTTTT.

J is TRBJ2-7 and V is TRBV27; TRBD2 aligns across 7 bases. Germline V gene sequence: CDR1 MNHEY, CDR2 SMNVEV (reference sequence). Losses at the gene ends were 2 bases for V and 7 bases for J; bases not matched to a gene: 8. CDR3 length: 14 amino acids. CDR3 DNA sequence: TGTGCCAGCAGTTTAAGGCCCGGGGGGTATGAGCAGTACTTC. Its protein is CASSLRPGGYEQYF.

This rearrangement joins TRBV10-2 to TRBJ1-5; 9 nucleotides align to TRBD1. This CDR3 has 15 residues. Trimming cost V 4 bases and J 3 bases; bases outside gene matches: 4. CDR1 is WSHSY and CDR2 is SAAADI in the germline V gene. The DNA for the CDR3 is TGCGCCAGCAGTGTGGACAGGGGTGTCAATCAGCCCCAGCATTTT. It specifies CASSVDRGVNQPQHF.

This sequence joins TRBV6-5 and TRBJ2-7; TRBD1 aligns across 9 bases. The CDR3 is 14 amino acids. With 8 bases clipped from V and 1 base from J, the junction kept 6 bases outside the gene matches. The germline V gene encodes CDR1 MNHEY and CDR2 SVGAGI. The CDR3 loop is CASRPGQGSYEQYF. DNA for the CDR3: TGTGCCAGCCGACCGGGACAGGGATCCTACGAGCAGTACTTC.